This paragraph covers one T cell receptor (beta chain) sequence. Its cognate antigen is unknown. A read error is possible here, since a much larger clone lies one base away. Each CDR3 protein is one row after TCRdb ran MiXCR on the multiplex PCR reads. This table holds approximately 130,000 distinct CDR3 sequences, about 20% found once. Samples came from axillary lymph nodes draining the breast cancer. This sample was included in a study of breast tumors, draining lymph nodes, adjacent tissues. Germline V CDR1 and CDR2: SGHDT, YYEEEE. Trimming took 4 bases from V and 3 from J, leaving 20 bases between them. The CDR3 is made up of 17 amino acids. Broader study findings: Findings are consistent with lymph node origin and intratumoral expansion of most tumor T cells. Tumors had less TCR diversity than lymph nodes, more than nontumor tissue.

The V gene is TRBV5-6, the J gene TRBJ1-5; no clear D gene. The specimen sequenced was axillary lymph node tissue. The TCR sequence derives from a female donor with breast cancer. Some clones in this sample may be carry-over from other donors' samples. The CDR3 bases are TGTGCCAGCAGCCACCGGAGAAGAGGTGGGAACAATCAGCCCCAGCATTTT. This codes for CASSHRRRGGNNQPQHF. The complete variable domain, with remaining parts taken from reference TRBV5-6 and TRBJ1-5, reads DAGVTQSPTHLIKTRGQQVTLRCSPKSGHDTVSWYQQALGQGPQFIFQYYEEEERQRGNFPDRFSGHQFPNYSSELNVNALLLGDSALYLCASSHRRRGGNNQPQHFGDGTRLSIL.